These 17 T cell receptor beta chains came from one sample sequenced in a study of blood T cell repertoires in COVID-19 (dated by TCRdb to the early 2020s). The receptor library was made with the immunoSEQ multiplex PCR assay. What TCRdb holds here is the immuneACCESS table cut down to in-frame rearrangements. Part of the clones is not present; checked against another copy, under half of the missing clones reflect an unresolved V gene, and the others are unexplained. This sample lists about 10,000 clones; 80% to 90% were detected once. 5% to 7% of the sample belongs to the ten largest clones. Sequencing was carried out using peripheral blood. The source is a human donor in a cohort sampled during active COVID-19.

The chain recombines TRBV7-9 with TRBJ2-4; perhaps TRBD1 as D (6 bases). V was cut by 5 bases and J by 0 bases, with 20 bases left in between. Germline values: CDR1 SEHNR, CDR2 FQNEAQ (reference sequence). The CDR3 length is 18 residues. The CDR3 protein is CASSPNPRDTLAKNIQYF. The DNA of the CDR3 is TGTGCCAGCAGCCCAAACCCCCGGGACACTCTAGCCAAAAACATTCAGTACTTC.

DNA for the CDR3: TGTGCCAGCAGGGCGGGACTCCGTCCAGATACGCAGTATTTT. Translation gives CASRAGLRPDTQYF. V usage is TRBV28 and J usage is TRBJ2-3; TRBD2 is a possible D gene (6 bases). The V gene's germline CDR1 is MDHEN and CDR2 SYDVKM. This CDR3 is 14 amino acids long. Between the trimmed V and J ends, which lost 6 bases and 4 bases, there was a span of 14 bases.

By share, this clone ranks as large. This chain links TRBV4-2 with TRBJ2-3; 15 nucleotides agree with TRBD2. After removal of 1 base from V and 4 bases from J, the junction contained 0 bases not matched to a gene. The length of the CDR3 is 16 residues. Germline assignment: CDR1 LGHNA and CDR2 YNFKEQ. The CDR3, as DNA: TGTGCCAGCAGCCAAGGGACTAGCGGGGGGGCAGATACGCAGTATTTT. Translating it yields CASSQGTSGGADTQYF.

V usage is TRBV7-2 and J usage is TRBJ2-5; 10 positions match TRBD2. The CDR3 runs 15 residues. In germline, CDR1 is SGHTA, CDR2 FQGNSA. V shed 5 bases and J 5 bases; nucleotides not matched to a gene: 8. As DNA, the CDR3 is TGTGCCAGCAGCGTAGTAGCGGGGGGCGGGGAGACCCAGTACTTC. It codes for CASSVVAGGGETQYF.

This clone was found once. This CDR3 reads CASSFRGGSSYEQYF. The CDR3 region has the DNA TGTGCCAGCAGTTTTCGCGGGGGGAGCTCCTACGAGCAGTACTTC. The V call is TRBV28, the J call TRBJ2-7; 8 positions match TRBD2. With V trimmed by 3 bases and J by 0 bases, 4 bases remained unmatched. The germline V gene encodes CDR1 MDHEN and CDR2 SYDVKM. The CDR3 runs 15 residues.

The chain has TRBV3-1 (or the pseudogene TRBV3-2) and TRBJ2-7; D uncertain. Per germline, CDR1 LGHDT and CDR2 YNNKEL (reference sequence). Between the trimmed V and J ends, which lost 0 bases and 0 bases, there was a span of 6 bases. There are 14 residues in the CDR3. CDR3 loop: CASSQDASSYEQYF. In nucleotides, the CDR3 is TGTGCCAGCAGCCAAGATGCTAGCTCCTACGAGCAGTACTTC.

The chain has TRBV3-1 (or the pseudogene TRBV3-2) and TRBJ2-1, with D possibly matching TRBD1 (6 bases). This CDR3 region has 13 residues. The V gene lost 6 bases and the J gene lost 4 bases, with 10 bases spanning the gap. Looked up from germline, CDR1 is LGHDT and CDR2 is YNNKEL (reference sequence). Here the CDR3 DNA reads TGTGCCAGCAGACAACAGGGATACAATGAGCAGTTCTTC. It codes for CASRQQGYNEQFF.

This clone was counted a few times. J is TRBJ1-1 and V is TRBV4-1; TRBD1 might be the D (6 bases). With 0 bases removed from V and 6 bases from J, the gap between germline ends came to 14 bases. Germline V gene data show CDR1 as MGHRA and CDR2 as YSYEKL. The CDR3 sequence is 15 residues long. The CDR3 region has the DNA TGCGCCAGCAGCCAAGATCACAGGGTGGACCCTGAAGCTTTCTTT. Translation: CASSQDHRVDPEAFF.

This sequence joins TRBV5-6 and TRBJ2-5, with 11 bases aligning to TRBD2. The V and J ends lost 4 bases and 1 base, in that order; junction bases with no gene match: 6. The CDR3 spans 16 residues. Germline assignment: CDR1 SGHDT and CDR2 YYEEEE. CDR3 sequence: CASSLRLAGSQETQYF. CDR3 DNA sequence: TGTGCCAGCAGCCTTAGACTAGCGGGGTCCCAAGAGACCCAGTACTTC.

This clone has a handful of counts. The chain combines TRBV7-9 with TRBJ2-7; no reliable D call. From germline, CDR1 is SEHNR and CDR2 FQNEAQ (reference sequence). The CDR3 consists of 13 residues. Trimming shortened V by 5 bases and J by 6 bases, and 14 bases separated the two germline ends. CDR3 in amino acids: CASSPSTGREQYF. The CDR3, as DNA: TGTGCCAGCAGCCCTAGTACGGGTCGCGAGCAGTACTTC.

V and J are TRBV7-2 and TRBJ2-1, with D possibly being TRBD1 (7 bases). The CDR3 extends over 13 amino acids. Per the germline V gene, CDR1 is SGHTA and CDR2 is FQGNSA. V gave up 2 bases and J gave up 9 bases, with 11 bases separating them. The CDR3 DNA sequence: TGTGCCAGCAGCTTATACAGGGGAGGTGAGCAGTTCTTC. This gives the protein CASSLYRGGEQFF.

CDR3 sequence reads: CASSVGTLNEKLFF. CDR3 nucleotide sequence: TGTGCCAGCAGCGTCGGGACACTGAATGAAAAACTGTTTTTT. This rearrangement joins TRBV7-9 to TRBJ1-4, with TRBD1 as a possible D gene (6 bases). Germline V CDR1 and CDR2: SEHNR, FQNEAQ (reference sequence). Trimming took off 5 bases at V and 5 bases at J, with 12 bases between the two ends. This CDR3 comprises 14 residues.

The chain couples TRBV27 to TRBJ2-1; 14 bases agree with TRBD2. V trimming: 4 bases; J trimming: 9 bases; junction bases outside the gene matches: 5. The germline CDR1 and CDR2 sequences are MNHEY and SMNVEV (reference sequence). CDR3 length equals 15 residues. The CDR3 DNA reads as TGTGCCAGCAGTTCGACTAGCGGGGGGGCGGGTGAGCAGTTCTTC. Protein product: CASSSTSGGAGEQFF.

This chain uses TRBV28 with TRBJ2-1; TRBD2 agrees at 12 bases. The CDR3 loop spans 18 amino acids. Germline CDR1 is MDHEN and CDR2 is SYDVKM. V lost 6 bases, J lost 0 bases, and 9 bases stayed unmatched. CDR3 nucleotide sequence: TGTGCCAGCAGCCTGACTAGCGGGGGTACTAGCTCCTACAATGAGCAGTTCTTC. Translation: CASSLTSGGTSSYNEQFF. Full variable domain (outside the CDR3, taken from reference TRBV28 and TRBJ2-1): DVKVTQSSRYLVKRTGEKVFLECVQDMDHENMFWYRQDPGLGLRLIYFSYDVKMKEKGDIPEGYSVSREKKERFSLILESASTNQTSMYLCASSLTSGGTSSYNEQFFGPGTRLTVL.

The chain links TRBV11-2 to TRBJ1-4, with 9 bases aligning to TRBD1. The germline CDR1 and CDR2 sequences are SGHAT and FQNNGV. The J segment lost 7 bases and the V segment lost 3 bases, leaving 3 bases of the junction unmatched. The CDR3 loop spans 14 amino acids. CDR3 protein: CASSFLTGGEKLFF. CDR3 nucleotides: TGTGCCAGCAGCTTCCTGACAGGGGGTGAAAAACTGTTTTTT.

The chain links TRBV7-2 to TRBJ2-3; D may be TRBD1 (6 bases). Germline loops: CDR1 SGHTA, CDR2 FQGNSA. Deletions cut 5 bases from V and 2 bases from J, with 14 bases between. CDR3 size: 15 residues. CDR3 sequence (DNA): TGTGCCAGCAGCCCGCGACAGGATCTCACAGATACGCAGTATTTT. Translated, it gives CASSPRQDLTDTQYF.

The chain has TRBV6-6 and TRBJ2-7; 7 bases map to TRBD1. CDR1 MNHNY and CDR2 SVGAGI come from the germline V gene (reference sequence). V trimming: 8 bases; J trimming: 5 bases; junction bases outside the gene matches: 12. This CDR3 region has 14 residues. The CDR3 DNA reads TGTGCCAGCGGCTTCACAGGGGTAAGGGACGAGCAGTACTTC. Its protein product is CASGFTGVRDEQYF.